Below are 10 T cell receptor beta chains sequenced from a single sample in a study of beta chain features in type 1 diabetes. Expressed TCRB transcripts were sequenced because the entire RNA isolate underwent reverse transcription. Repertoires were generated with immunoSEQ multiplex PCR, while TCRdb's copy carries only in-frame clones and drops some. There are around 450,000 clones in the sample; 9.5% to 12% occur only once, and about 0.045% lies in the top ten. What was sequenced was naive CD4+ T cells from blood. The receptors here all came from a young woman in good health.

This clone occurred a few times. The chain's CDR3 is CASSPRLAGDQFF. CDR3 coding DNA: TGTGCCAGCAGCCCCAGGCTAGCGGGAGATCAGTTCTTC. The chain combines TRBV11-3 with TRBJ2-1, with 10 bases lining up with TRBD2. The trim removed 5 bases at V and 13 bases at J, leaving 8 bases unmatched. This CDR3 spans 13 amino acids. CDR1 and CDR2 from the germline V gene are SGHNT and YENEEA.

This clone has just a few counts. The chain combines TRBV7-3 with TRBJ2-5, with TRBD2 matching over 7 bases. This CDR3 comprises 13 residues. V shed 4 bases, J shed 5 bases, and the junction held 4 bases outside the gene matches. Germline V lookup: CDR1 SGHTA, CDR2 FQGTGA. CDR3 loop: CASSSTSEETQYF. As DNA, the CDR3 is TGTGCCAGCAGCTCCACTAGCGAGGAGACCCAGTACTTC.

V and J are TRBV4-1 and TRBJ1-5; the D gene is possibly TRBD1 (5 bases). The germline gives CDR1 MGHRA, CDR2 YSYEKL. CDR3 length equals 13 residues. Trimming removed 2 bases at V and 11 bases at J, with 13 bases between. CDR3: CASSQSGERAQHF. For the CDR3, the DNA is TGCGCCAGCAGCCAATCGGGGGAGAGGGCCCAGCATTTT.

The rearrangement joins TRBV7-3 to TRBJ2-1, with D hard to call. CDR3 length: 15 amino acids. Germline V gene data show CDR1 as SGHTA and CDR2 as FQGTGA. Trimming took off 5 bases at V and 2 bases at J, with 13 bases between the two ends. CDR3 nucleotide sequence: TGTGCCAGCAGCCAACGGGTCACAACCTACAATGAGCAGTTCTTC. Protein sequence: CASSQRVTTYNEQFF.

The CDR3 protein is CAWDRDYGNTIYF. DNA for the CDR3: TGTGCCTGGGACAGGGATTACGGAAACACCATATATTTT. This chain joins TRBV30 and TRBJ1-3; TRBD1 matches at 7 bases. V shed 5 bases and J 4 bases; nucleotides not matched to a gene: 5. Germline V gene data show CDR1 as GTSNPN and CDR2 as SVGIG (reference sequence). CDR3 length: 13 residues.

This clone turned up a few times. The V gene is TRBV20-1, the J gene TRBJ1-2; D is unresolved. The CDR3 length is 10 residues. In germline, CDR1 is DFQATT, CDR2 SNEGSKA (reference sequence). V was shortened by 5 bases and J by 7 bases, with 8 bases between the two germline ends. CDR3 in amino acids: CSAPRFGYTF. Here the CDR3 DNA reads TGCAGTGCTCCCAGGTTTGGCTACACCTTC.

This sequence joins TRBV28 and TRBJ1-5; 8 nucleotides agree with TRBD1. CDR1 MDHEN and CDR2 SYDVKM come from the germline V gene. The CDR3 totals 17 residues. V gave up 4 bases and J gave up 1 base; unmatched junction bases: 9. The DNA for the CDR3 is TGTGCCAGCAGTTCCTCCGACAGGGGATTCAGCAATCAGCCCCAGCATTTT. Protein: CASSSSDRGFSNQPQHF.

This rearrangement joins TRBV29-1 to TRBJ2-7; D might be TRBD1 or TRBD2, each matching 5 bases. CDR1 SQVTM and CDR2 ANQGSEA come from the germline V gene. V was clipped by 5 bases and J by 2 bases, with 16 bases between them. The CDR3 consists of 14 residues. CDR3 nucleotide sequence: TGCAGCGTTACCGCCGGGACGTACGCCTACGAGCAGTACTTC. Translating it yields CSVTAGTYAYEQYF.

The table lists this clone with a few counts. The gene calls are TRBV28 and TRBJ1-5, with 7 nucleotides matching TRBD1. The CDR3 is made up of 16 amino acids. CDR1 and CDR2 from the germline V gene are MDHEN and SYDVKM. Trimming cost V 2 bases and J 1 base; bases outside gene matches: 5. CDR3 sequence (DNA): TGTGCCAGCAGTTTAAGACAGGGAAAAAGCAATCAGCCCCAGCATTTT. It encodes CASSLRQGKSNQPQHF.

CDR3 in amino acids: CASSKNQGNEQFF. CDR3 in DNA: TGTGCCAGCAGCAAAAACCAGGGCAATGAGCAGTTCTTC. The chain is built from TRBV7-8 and TRBJ2-1; TRBD1 might be the D (5 bases). Per germline, CDR1 SGHVS and CDR2 FQNEAQ. The CDR3 is 13 amino acids. V shed 5 bases and J shed 6 bases, with 11 bases lying between them.